The 6 T cell receptor beta chains presented below share a single source sample, sequenced in a study of T-cell memory formation after mild COVID-19 (TCRdb year 2021). Receptors were amplified or captured by 5' RACE. The sequencer listed for this sample is Illumina NovaSeq 6000. In-frame beta chains were kept once TCRdb had trimmed the public reads at Q25 with fastp and called clones with MiXCR. Rows matching on CDR3 protein sequence are summarized as one entry with the most common DNA and genes. This sample lists some 180,000 distinct CDR3 sequences; about 18% were detected once. Roughly 3.8% of the sample rests with the top ten. Sequencing was done on a sample of PBMCs or a T cell subset sorted from them (not recorded which). The receptors come from a man aged 18 to 30 who had mild COVID-19 (a few samples of this study predate the infection). The sample titles of this study are shuffled in the database, so cell type and time point are left out; the donor was told from shared clones.

The rearrangement joins TRBV20-1 to TRBJ2-2; D perhaps matches TRBD1 (7 bases). Trimming left V 3 bases short and J 2 bases short, with 13 bases between. Germline values: CDR1 DFQATT, CDR2 SNEGSKA (reference sequence). There are 15 residues in the CDR3. Here the CDR3 reads CSASGGTANTGELFF. The CDR3 DNA reads TGCAGTGCTAGTGGGGGGACAGCTAACACCGGGGAGCTGTTTTTT.

The CDR3: CASRLAGADTQYF. The CDR3 DNA sequence: TGTGCCAGTAGATTGGCGGGTGCAGATACGCAGTATTTT. The rearrangement joins TRBV19 to TRBJ2-3; weak D call: TRBD2 (5 bases). Germline V lookup: CDR1 LNHDA, CDR2 SQIVND (reference sequence). This CDR3 spans 13 amino acids. Trimming took off 6 bases at V and 4 bases at J, with 11 bases between the two ends.

This clonotype was recorded many times. V usage is TRBV20-1 and J usage is TRBJ2-7; tentatively, D is TRBD2 (6 bases). The CDR3 spans 16 residues. Trimming pared 1 base from V and 2 bases from J, leaving 18 bases between. The germline V gene encodes CDR1 DFQATT and CDR2 SNEGSKA (reference sequence). The CDR3 reads CSARGGTQPITYEQYF. CDR3 coding DNA: TGCAGTGCTAGAGGGGGGACTCAGCCGATAACCTACGAGCAGTACTTC.

The sample holds many counts of this clonotype. Written as DNA, the CDR3 is TGTGCCAGCAGCACCAGGGACAGGGGGGCCACCGGGGAGCTGTTTTTT. Amino acid sequence: CASSTRDRGATGELFF. The rearrangement uses TRBV21-1 and TRBJ2-2; the table gives TRBD1 as D, unverified against the DNA. TRBV21-1 is assigned pseudogene status. The CDR3 length is 16 residues.

This clonotype was seen a few times. The chain is built from TRBV7-9 and TRBJ2-7; possible D gene TRBD2, 5 bases. There are 13 residues in the CDR3. Trimming shortened V by 6 bases and J by 3 bases, and 12 bases separated the two germline ends. The germline CDR1 and CDR2 sequences are SEHNR and FQNEAQ (reference sequence). The CDR3 DNA sequence: TGTGCCAGCAGAGGAGACGGACTCTACGAGCAGTACTTC. Its translation is CASRGDGLYEQYF.

This clonotype came up a few times. J is TRBJ2-2 and V is TRBV2; TRBD2 is a possible D gene (5 bases). Deletions cut 1 base from V and 5 bases from J, with 11 bases between. Germline lookup yields CDR1 SNHLY and CDR2 FYNNEI. The CDR3 is 15 residues long. The CDR3 bases are TGTGCCAGCAGTGAAGATCCTCGGGGTACCGGGGAGCTGTTTTTT. Its protein product is CASSEDPRGTGELFF.